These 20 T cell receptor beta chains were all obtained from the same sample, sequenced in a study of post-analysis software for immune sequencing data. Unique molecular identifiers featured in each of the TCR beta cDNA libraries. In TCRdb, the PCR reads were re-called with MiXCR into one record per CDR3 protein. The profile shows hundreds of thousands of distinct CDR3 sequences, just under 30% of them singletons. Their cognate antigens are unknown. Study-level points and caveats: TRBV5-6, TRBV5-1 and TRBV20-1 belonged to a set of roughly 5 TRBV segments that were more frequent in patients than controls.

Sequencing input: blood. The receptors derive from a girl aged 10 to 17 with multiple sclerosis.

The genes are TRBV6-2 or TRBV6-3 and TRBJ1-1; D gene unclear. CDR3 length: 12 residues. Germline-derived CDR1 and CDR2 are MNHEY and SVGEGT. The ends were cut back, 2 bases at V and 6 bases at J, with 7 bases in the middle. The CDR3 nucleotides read TGTGCCAGCAGTTACGGGGTCGCTGAAGCTTTCTTT. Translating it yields CASSYGVAEAFF.

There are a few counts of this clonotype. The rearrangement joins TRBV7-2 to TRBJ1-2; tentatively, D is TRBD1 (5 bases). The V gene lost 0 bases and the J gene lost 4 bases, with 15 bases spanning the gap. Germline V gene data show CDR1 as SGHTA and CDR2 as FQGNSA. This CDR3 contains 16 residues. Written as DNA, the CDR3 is TGTGCCAGCAGCTTAGCTTCAGGGAAAGAGATCTATGGCTACACCTTC. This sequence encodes CASSLASGKEIYGYTF.

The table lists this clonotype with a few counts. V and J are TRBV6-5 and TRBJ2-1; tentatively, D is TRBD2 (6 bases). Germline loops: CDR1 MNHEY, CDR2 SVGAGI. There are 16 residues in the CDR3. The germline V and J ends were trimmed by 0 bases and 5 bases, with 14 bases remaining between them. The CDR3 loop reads CASSYSEGTPHNEQFF. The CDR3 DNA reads TGTGCCAGCAGTTACTCGGAGGGAACCCCACACAATGAGCAGTTCTTC.

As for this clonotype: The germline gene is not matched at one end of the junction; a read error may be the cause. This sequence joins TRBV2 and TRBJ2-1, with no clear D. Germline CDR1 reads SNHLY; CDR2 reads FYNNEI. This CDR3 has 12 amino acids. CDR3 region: CASTGPHNEQLF. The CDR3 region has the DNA TGTGCCAGCACCGGGCCACACAATGAGCAGTTGTTC.

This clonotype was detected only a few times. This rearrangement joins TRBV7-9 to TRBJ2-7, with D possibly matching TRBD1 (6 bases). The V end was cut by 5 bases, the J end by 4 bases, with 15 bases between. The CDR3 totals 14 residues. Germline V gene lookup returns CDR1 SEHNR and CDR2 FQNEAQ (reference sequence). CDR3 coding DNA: TGTGCCAGCAGCCACTCGGGACAAGTTTACGAGCAGTACTTC. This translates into CASSHSGQVYEQYF.

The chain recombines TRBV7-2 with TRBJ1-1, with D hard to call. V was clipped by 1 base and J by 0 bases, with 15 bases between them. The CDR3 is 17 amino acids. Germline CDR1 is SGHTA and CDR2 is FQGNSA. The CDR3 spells CASSLVPLSTMNTEAFF. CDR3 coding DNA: TGTGCCAGCAGCTTAGTACCACTAAGCACTATGAACACTGAAGCTTTCTTT.

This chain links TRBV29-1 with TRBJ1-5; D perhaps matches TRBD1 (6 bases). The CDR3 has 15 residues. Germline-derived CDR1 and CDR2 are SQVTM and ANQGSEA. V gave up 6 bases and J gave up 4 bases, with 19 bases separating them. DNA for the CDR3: TGCAGCGTGGGACCGACAGGCGGGCCAAATCAGCCCCAGCATTTT. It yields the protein CSVGPTGGPNQPQHF.

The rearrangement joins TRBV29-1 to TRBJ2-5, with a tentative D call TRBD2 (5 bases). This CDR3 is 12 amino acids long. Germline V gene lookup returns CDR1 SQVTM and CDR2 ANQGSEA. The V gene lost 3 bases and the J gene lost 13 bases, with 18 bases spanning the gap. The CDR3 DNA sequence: TGCAGCGTTGACGAGTCTGTTGGGGAGAGGTACTTC. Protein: CSVDESVGERYF.

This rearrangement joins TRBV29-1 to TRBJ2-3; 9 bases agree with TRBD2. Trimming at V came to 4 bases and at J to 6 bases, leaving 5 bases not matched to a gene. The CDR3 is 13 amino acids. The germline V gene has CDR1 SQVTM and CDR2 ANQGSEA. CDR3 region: CSVASGIGDTQYF. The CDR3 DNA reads TGCAGCGTTGCTAGCGGGATCGGGGATACGCAGTATTTT.

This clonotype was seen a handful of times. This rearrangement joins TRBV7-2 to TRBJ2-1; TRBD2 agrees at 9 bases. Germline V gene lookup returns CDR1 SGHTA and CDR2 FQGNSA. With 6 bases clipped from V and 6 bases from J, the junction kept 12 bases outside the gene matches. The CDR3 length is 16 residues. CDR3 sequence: CASSHPLAGALNEQFF. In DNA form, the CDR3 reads TGTGCCAGCAGTCACCCGTTAGCGGGAGCTCTCAATGAGCAGTTCTTC.

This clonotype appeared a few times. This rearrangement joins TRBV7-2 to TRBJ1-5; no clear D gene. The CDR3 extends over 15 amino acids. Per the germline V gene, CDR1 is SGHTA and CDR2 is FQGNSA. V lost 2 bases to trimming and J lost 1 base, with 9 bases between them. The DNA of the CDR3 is TGTGCCAGCAGCTTATCTTTATGGAGCAATCAGCCCCAGCATTTT. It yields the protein CASSLSLWSNQPQHF.

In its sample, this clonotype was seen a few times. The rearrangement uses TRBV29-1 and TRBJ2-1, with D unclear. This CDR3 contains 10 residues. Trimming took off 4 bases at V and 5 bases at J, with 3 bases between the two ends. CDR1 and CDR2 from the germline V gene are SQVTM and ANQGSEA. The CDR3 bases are TGCAGCGTTGCCCACAATGAGCAGTTCTTC. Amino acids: CSVAHNEQFF.

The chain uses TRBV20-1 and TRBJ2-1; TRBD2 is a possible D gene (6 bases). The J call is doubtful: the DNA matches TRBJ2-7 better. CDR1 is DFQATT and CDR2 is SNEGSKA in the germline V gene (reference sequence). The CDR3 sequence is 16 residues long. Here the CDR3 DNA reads TGCAGTGCTAGAGATGTCCGGCAGGGCGGGGAATACGAGCAGTACTTC. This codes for CSARDVRQGGEYEQYF.

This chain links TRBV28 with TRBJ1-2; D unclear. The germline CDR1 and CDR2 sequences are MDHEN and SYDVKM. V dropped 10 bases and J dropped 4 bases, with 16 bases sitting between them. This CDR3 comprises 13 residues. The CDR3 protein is CATIEPSGYGYTF. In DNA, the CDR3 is TGTGCCACCATCGAACCCAGCGGCTATGGCTACACCTTC.

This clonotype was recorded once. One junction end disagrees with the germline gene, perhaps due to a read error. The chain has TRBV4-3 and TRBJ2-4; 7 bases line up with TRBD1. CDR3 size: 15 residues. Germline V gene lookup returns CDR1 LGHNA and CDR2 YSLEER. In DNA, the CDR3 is TGCGCCGGCAGCCTTGACAGGGTAGCCAAAAACATTCAGTACTTC. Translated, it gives CAGSLDRVAKNIQYF.

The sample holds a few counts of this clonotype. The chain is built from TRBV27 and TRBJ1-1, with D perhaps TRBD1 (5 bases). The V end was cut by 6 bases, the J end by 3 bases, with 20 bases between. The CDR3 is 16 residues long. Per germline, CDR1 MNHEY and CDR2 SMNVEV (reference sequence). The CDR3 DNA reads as TGTGCCAGCAGCTCGGCCCCAGGGTGGCCGGACACTGAAGCTTTCTTT. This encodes CASSSAPGWPDTEAFF.

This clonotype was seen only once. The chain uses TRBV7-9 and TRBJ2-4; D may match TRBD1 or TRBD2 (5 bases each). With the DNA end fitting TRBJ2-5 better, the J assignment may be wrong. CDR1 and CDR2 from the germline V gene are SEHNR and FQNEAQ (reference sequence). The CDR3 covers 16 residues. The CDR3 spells CASSFTGSMDSETQYF. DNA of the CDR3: TGTGCCAGCAGCTTTACAGGTTCAATGGACTCGGAGACCCAGTACTTC.

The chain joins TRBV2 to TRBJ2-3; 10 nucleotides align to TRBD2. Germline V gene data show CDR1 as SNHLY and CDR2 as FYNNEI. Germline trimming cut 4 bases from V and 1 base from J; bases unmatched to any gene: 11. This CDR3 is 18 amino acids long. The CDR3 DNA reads TGTGCCAGCAGTGTCGAGCTAGCGGGGGCCCGCGGCACAGATACGCAGTATTTT. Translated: CASSVELAGARGTDTQYF.

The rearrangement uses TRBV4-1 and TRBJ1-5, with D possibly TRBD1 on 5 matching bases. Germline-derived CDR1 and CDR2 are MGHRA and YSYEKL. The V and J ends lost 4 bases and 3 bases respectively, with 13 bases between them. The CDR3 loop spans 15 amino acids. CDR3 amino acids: CASSRSDSFNQPQHF. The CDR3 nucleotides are TGCGCCAGCAGCCGCTCCGACAGCTTCAATCAGCCCCAGCATTTT.

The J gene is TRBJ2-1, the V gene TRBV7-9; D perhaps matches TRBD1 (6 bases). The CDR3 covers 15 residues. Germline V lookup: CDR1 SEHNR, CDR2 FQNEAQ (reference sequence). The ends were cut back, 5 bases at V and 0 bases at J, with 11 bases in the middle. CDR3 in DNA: TGTGCCAGCAGCATCCGGGACAACTCCTACAATGAGCAGTTCTTC. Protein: CASSIRDNSYNEQFF.